The present entry profiles one T cell receptor beta chain with its context. Its antigen is not identified. The CDR3 is 15 residues long. V lost 5 bases and J lost 4; bases outside the gene matches: 12. Germline V CDR1 and CDR2: SGHRS, YFSETQ. This entry comes from a study of cytomegalovirus exposure and HLA in healthy donors. Study overall: An earlier analysis identified 117 million unique TCR beta sequences in 150 million to 200 million T cells. Whole-study findings and limits: For most TCR beta V segments, an earlier analysis put the productive rate at about 87% or about 30% of the time. An ancestry cluster, one associated with Asian ancestry, reportedly showed fewer N-insertions than the approximately 670-donor mean in a later analysis.

The PCR was carried out with 60 Vbeta primers and 13 Jbeta primers. Produced via immunoSEQ multiplex PCR; TCRdb's table is partial and in-frame only. The sample carries around 85,000 clones, over 70% recorded once. The rearrangement links TRBV5-1 to TRBJ2-7; 7 nucleotides align to TRBD2. What was sequenced was PBMCs. This clonotype was sampled from a male donor in good health and CMV-seronegative. CDR3: CASSRGAGAVYEQYF. The CDR3 bases are TGCGCCAGCAGTAGAGGGGCGGGAGCAGTTTACGAGCAGTACTTC.